The present TCR beta chain was sequenced within a study of blood T cell repertoires in COVID-19. Study summary: Acute and convalescent COVID-19 samples came from the United States, Italy and Spain. T cells, B-cell-depleted T cells, or PBMCs supplied cDNA or gDNA.

The count of this clone is one. Authors' data handling: Nucleated cell counts were estimated from reference gene primer amplification. Sequencing used immunoSEQ multiplex PCR; TCRdb keeps in-frame clones, though not all of them. For V, J and clone size, that table is used; D and trimming come from the DNA. Of around 280,000 clones listed, around four fifths are singletons. CDR3 length: 15 amino acids. CDR1 LGHDT and CDR2 YNNKEL come from the germline V gene (reference sequence). J was trimmed by 5 bases and V by 4 bases; bases with no gene match: 8. The V and J genes are TRBV3-1 (or the pseudogene TRBV3-2) and TRBJ2-7; TRBD2 aligns across 10 bases. The sequenced sample consisted of peripheral blood. This TCR came from a woman aged 50 to 60 with active or convalescent COVID-19. The CDR3: CASSPVLAGVNEQYF. In DNA, the CDR3 is TGTGCCAGCAGCCCCGTGCTAGCGGGAGTCAACGAGCAGTACTTC.